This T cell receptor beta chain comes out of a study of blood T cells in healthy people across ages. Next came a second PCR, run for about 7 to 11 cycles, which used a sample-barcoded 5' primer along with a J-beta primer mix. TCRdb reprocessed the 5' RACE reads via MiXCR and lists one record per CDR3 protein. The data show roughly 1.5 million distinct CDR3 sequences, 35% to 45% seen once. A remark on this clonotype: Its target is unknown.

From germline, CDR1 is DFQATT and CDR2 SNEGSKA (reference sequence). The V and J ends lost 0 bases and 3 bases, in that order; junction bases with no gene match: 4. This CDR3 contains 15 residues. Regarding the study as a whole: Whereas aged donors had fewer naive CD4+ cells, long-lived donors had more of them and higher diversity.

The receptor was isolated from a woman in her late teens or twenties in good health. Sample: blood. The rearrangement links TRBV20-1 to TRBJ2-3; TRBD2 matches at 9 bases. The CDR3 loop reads CSARDSLAGTDTQYF. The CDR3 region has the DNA TGCAGTGCTAGAGATTCCCTAGCGGGGACAGATACGCAGTATTTT.